This T cell receptor beta chain originates from a study of OX40 agonist ivuxolimab in advanced cancers. Overall study findings and caveats: More expanded clones were seen, on average, in CD8+ T cells than in CD4+.

It was autoimmune disease history or systemic immunosuppression that excluded patients. Comment on this clone: Its antigen is undetermined.

Profiled with immunoSEQ multiplex PCR; TCRdb holds only in-frame clones, not every one. The sample lists around 68,000 clones, over 75% occurring once. Deletions cut 1 base from V and 7 bases from J, with 23 bases between. Germline CDR1 reads MNHNS; CDR2 reads SASEGT. This CDR3 has 19 residues. The V call is TRBV6-1, the J call TRBJ1-6; weak D call: TRBD1 (6 bases). The sequences come from CD4+ or CD8+ T cells sorted from blood, collected in a trial of the OX40 agonist ivuxolimab. This receptor was identified in an adult with an advanced solid tumor such as melanoma, head and neck, liver or kidney cancer. CDR3 residues: CASSEGWGGGALINSPLHF. CDR3 sequence (DNA): TGTGCCAGCAGTGAAGGATGGGGAGGGGGGGCCCTGATAAATTCACCCCTCCACTTT.